Following are 10 T cell receptor beta chains from one sample sequenced in a study of blood T cells in healthy people across ages. A second about 7 to 12 cycle PCR used barcoded and J-beta primers. TCRdb recomputed calls from the 5' RACE reads with MiXCR, one row per CDR3 protein. The sample includes roughly 1,500,000 distinct CDR3 sequences, 34% of them seen just once. Sample: blood. These TCRs come from a woman between 25 and 40 years old in good health.

J is TRBJ2-1 and V is TRBV6-2 or TRBV6-3; a possible D gene is TRBD1 (6 bases). Germline V lookup: CDR1 MNHEY, CDR2 SVGEGT. The CDR3 sequence is 14 residues long. V was cut by 5 bases and J by 5 bases, with 13 bases left in between. CDR3 protein: CASSIQGTNNEQFF. Written as DNA, the CDR3 is TGTGCCAGCAGTATCCAGGGGACCAACAATGAGCAGTTCTTC.

In this sample, this clonotype turned up a few times. This sequence joins TRBV20-1 and TRBJ2-7; D might be TRBD2 (5 bases). The V end lost 6 bases, the J end lost 6 bases, and 21 bases lay between the germline ends. This CDR3 comprises 14 residues. Germline CDR1 reads DFQATT; CDR2 reads SNEGSKA (reference sequence). CDR3 coding DNA: TGCAGTGCCGCCCGTAGCGTTCCCTCACGCGAGCAGTACTTC. Translating gives CSAARSVPSREQYF.

This chain links TRBV20-1 with TRBJ2-7; D is undetermined. The ends were cut back, 3 bases at V and 2 bases at J, with 17 bases in the middle. Germline V gene lookup returns CDR1 DFQATT and CDR2 SNEGSKA (reference sequence). This CDR3 spans 15 amino acids. In nucleotides, the CDR3 is TGCAGTGCTAGCCCCGTCGGGCGGACGCCCTACGAGCAGTACTTC. Its translation is CSASPVGRTPYEQYF.

This clonotype was counted between two and nine times. The chain has TRBV13 and TRBJ2-3, with no clear D. The V gene lost 2 bases and the J gene lost 2 bases, with 8 bases spanning the gap. In germline, CDR1 is PRHDT, CDR2 FYEKMQ (reference sequence). CDR3 length: 14 residues. The CDR3 region is CASSLPRSTDTQYF. The CDR3 nucleotides are TGTGCCAGCAGCTTACCCAGGTCCACAGATACGCAGTATTTT.

This clonotype has just a few counts. The chain recombines TRBV20-1 with TRBJ2-4, with no clear D. V was shortened by 2 bases and J by 0 bases, with 8 bases between the two germline ends. Germline CDR1 reads DFQATT; CDR2 reads SNEGSKA (reference sequence). The CDR3 is 14 amino acids. CDR3 nucleotides: TGCAGTGCTAGAAGGGCTTTAGCCAAAAACATTCAGTACTTC. Its protein product is CSARRALAKNIQYF.

The table lists this clonotype with a few counts. The CDR3 loop reads CSARDRQVAYEQYF. The DNA for the CDR3 is TGCAGTGCTAGAGATAGGCAGGTCGCCTACGAGCAGTACTTC. The chain links TRBV20-1 to TRBJ2-7; no clear D gene. The germline V gene encodes CDR1 DFQATT and CDR2 SNEGSKA (reference sequence). CDR3 length: 14 amino acids. Trimming stripped 0 bases from V and 2 bases from J, with 11 bases between.

This sequence joins TRBV19 and TRBJ2-1, with D perhaps assigned TRBD1 or TRBD2 (5 bases each). Germline values: CDR1 LNHDA, CDR2 SQIVND (reference sequence). The CDR3 runs 13 residues. V dropped 6 bases and J dropped 10 bases, with 16 bases sitting between them. CDR3 sequence: CASSHGTAYEQFF. As DNA, the CDR3 is TGTGCCAGTAGCCACGGGACCGCTTACGAGCAGTTCTTC.

V and J are TRBV5-5 and TRBJ2-7; no definite D call. The J call could be wrong; TRBJ2-5 is a better fit for the DNA end. From germline, CDR1 is SGHKS and CDR2 YYEKEE (reference sequence). The CDR3 runs 13 residues. CDR3 sequence reads: CASSLMGRETQYF. The CDR3 DNA reads as TGTGCCAGCAGCTTAATGGGAAGAGAGACCCAGTACTTC.

The V call is TRBV6-1, the J call TRBJ2-5; D is undetermined. The assigned J gene may be wrong: the sequence end matches TRBJ2-7 better. This CDR3 spans 14 amino acids. Germline CDR1 reads MNHNS; CDR2 reads SASEGT. In DNA, the CDR3 is TGTGCCAGCAGTCGATTTGACGGGCTTGCCGAGCAGTACTTC. This sequence encodes CASSRFDGLAEQYF.

Only a few counts were recorded for this clonotype. The chain couples TRBV20-1 to TRBJ2-3; the match to TRBD2 covers 7 bases. CDR3 length: 16 residues. J lost 2 bases, V lost 6 bases, and 14 bases had no gene match. Germline V lookup: CDR1 DFQATT, CDR2 SNEGSKA (reference sequence). CDR3 nucleotides: TGCAGTGCCCCCCTATCGGCGGGGGACCCCACAGATACGCAGTATTTT. Translated: CSAPLSAGDPTDTQYF.